This T cell receptor (beta chain) was sequenced during a study of blood T cell repertoires in COVID-19. In the study overall: Acute and convalescent COVID-19 samples came from the United States, Italy and Spain. PBMCs, B-cell-depleted T cells, or T cells were the source of the cDNA or gDNA that made up the material.

As processed by the authors: Nucleated cell number was recorded as an estimate derived from reference gene primer amplification. Libraries were prepared by immunoSEQ multiplex PCR; TCRdb keeps only in-frame clonotypes and omits some of them. V, J and clone size derive from that table, while D and trimming were established from the DNA sequence. This table holds roughly 280,000 clones, roughly 86% found once. The sequenced sample was peripheral blood. The receptor was isolated from a man younger than 35 with active or convalescent COVID-19.

The CDR3: CASSPPRQQETQYF. CDR3 DNA: TGTGCCAGCAGCCCTCCCCGACAGCAAGAGACCCAGTACTTC. The chain carries TRBV28 and TRBJ2-5, with a possible D match to TRBD1 (5 bases). V lost 6 bases and J 2 bases, leaving 13 bases between the germline ends. This CDR3 region has 14 residues. Germline loops: CDR1 MDHEN, CDR2 SYDVKM. The whole variable domain, remainder taken from reference TRBV28 and TRBJ2-5, is DVKVTQSSRYLVKRTGEKVFLECVQDMDHENMFWYRQDPGLGLRLIYFSYDVKMKEKGDIPEGYSVSREKKERFSLILESASTNQTSMYLCASSPPRQQETQYFGPGTRLLVL.